The 5 T cell receptor delta chains given below trace back to one sample, sequenced in a study of gamma-delta T cells after stem cell transplantation. TCRdb re-identified clones in the RT-PCR reads via CATT. The table has 900 to 1,300 delta-chain clones, approximately 16% seen once. The sequenced sample consisted of gamma-delta T cells. Receptors were obtained from a human donor. It is not recorded whose cells these are; they may come from a transplant donor.

On this clone itself: A far larger clone is just one base off, so this is likely a read error. This sample includes further DNA sequences coding for the same CDR3. The rearrangement links TRDV2 to TRDJ1; 10 bases map to TRDD3. The CDR3 length is 16 residues. In germline, CDR1 is GEAIGNYY, CDR2 EKD. The CDR3 protein is CACDSVGGYNPDKLIF. In DNA, the CDR3 is TGTGCCTGCGACAGCGTTGGGGGATACAACCCCGATAAACTCATCTTT.

Comment on this clone: A far larger clone is off by one base, so a read error is likely. This specimen includes other DNA sequences encoding the same CDR3. The chain uses TRDV2 and TRDJ1; no clear D. V was shortened by 1 base and J by 11 bases, with 22 bases between the two germline ends. This CDR3 is built from 15 residues. In germline, CDR1 is GEAIGNYY, CDR2 EKD. The CDR3 sequence is CACDTVGSVLPPLIF. The CDR3 DNA sequence: TGTGCCTGTGACACAGTAGGATCAGTACTGCCACCCCTCATCTTT.

Points on this clone: A read error is likely here: a far larger clone is one base away. Other nucleotide sequences from this sample produce the same CDR3. The V and J genes are TRDV2 and TRDJ1; TRDD3 might be the D (5 bases). V gave up 4 bases and J gave up 0 bases, with 26 bases separating them. Germline V CDR1 and CDR2: GEAIGNYY, EKD. The length of the CDR3 is 19 residues. The CDR3 DNA reads as TGTGCCTGTGAGATTCTTACGAGGAGGGGGTACGAGGACACCGATAAACTCATCTTT. As protein: CACEILTRRGYEDTDKLIF.

This clone appeared a few times. A far bigger clonotype differs at one base, so this is likely a read error. The V and J genes are TRDV2 and TRDJ1; TRDD3 aligns across 9 bases. The CDR3 is made up of 13 amino acids. CDR1 is GEAIGNYY and CDR2 is EKD in the germline V gene. CDR3 nucleotides: TGTGCCTGTGACGGACTGGGGGAGAATAAACGCATCTTT. It translates to CACDGLGENKRIF.

About this clone: TCRdb pairs this DNA with a much larger clone's protein that differs at residue 12, likely a read error; the protein shown was translated from the DNA. V and J are TRDV2 and TRDJ1; 8 bases are a match to TRDD3. J was trimmed by 1 base and V by 3 bases; bases with no gene match: 21. The length of the CDR3 is 20 residues. Per the germline V gene, CDR1 is GEAIGNYY and CDR2 is EKD. CDR3 residues: CACDLMSAGLGETSTDKLIF. Written as DNA, the CDR3 is TGTGCCTGTGACTTGATGTCGGCGGGGCTGGGGGAGACATCCACCGATAAACTCATCTTT.